A single sample is the source of the 19 T cell receptor beta chains below, sequenced in a study of T cell responses to AZD1222 COVID-19 vaccine. Measured with immunoSEQ multiplex PCR; TCRdb has only the in-frame clones, and not every one. Of approximately 150,000 clones listed, roughly 92% are singletons. The sequences come from peripheral blood, collected on day 0 of AZD1222 vaccination. These receptors came from an adult in good health.

This sequence joins TRBV28 and TRBJ2-7; 7 positions agree with TRBD1. This CDR3 is 14 amino acids long. Germline CDR1 reads MDHEN; CDR2 reads SYDVKM. Germline trimming cut 6 bases from V and 4 bases from J; bases unmatched to any gene: 9. The CDR3 here is CASSSTGFLYEQYF. The CDR3 DNA sequence: TGTGCCAGCAGCTCGACAGGGTTCCTTTACGAGCAGTACTTC. Combining the CDR3 with reference TRBV28 and TRBJ2-7 gives the whole variable domain DVKVTQSSRYLVKRTGEKVFLECVQDMDHENMFWYRQDPGLGLRLIYFSYDVKMKEKGDIPEGYSVSREKKERFSLILESASTNQTSMYLCASSSTGFLYEQYFGPGTRLTVT.

The genes are TRBV25-1 and TRBJ1-1; D gene unclear. Trimming cost V 7 bases and J 1 base, with 4 bases left between them. CDR1 and CDR2 (germline): MGHDK, SYGVNS. This CDR3 comprises 11 residues. CDR3 sequence: CASIWNTEAFF. The CDR3, as DNA: TGTGCCAGCATATGGAACACTGAAGCTTTCTTT.

The chain links TRBV19 to TRBJ1-1; 7 bases are shared with TRBD1. V shed 6 bases, J shed 4 bases, and the junction held 14 bases outside the gene matches. CDR1 is LNHDA, CDR2 SQIVND, per germline (reference sequence). The CDR3 covers 16 residues. The CDR3, as DNA: TGTGCCAGTAGCCCAGGGGACAGTGGCCAGACCACTGAAGCTTTCTTT. Protein: CASSPGDSGQTTEAFF.

The genes are TRBV4-2 and TRBJ1-5; 10 nucleotides match TRBD1. The CDR3 contains 20 residues. Germline V gives CDR1 LGHNA, CDR2 YNFKEQ. V was pared by 0 bases and J by 4 bases, with 15 bases of the junction left unmatched. The CDR3 DNA reads TGTGCCAGCAGCCAAGATATTCCCGGTTGGGGACAGGGGATGAATCAGCCCCAGCATTTT. It translates to CASSQDIPGWGQGMNQPQHF.

The genes are TRBV29-1 and TRBJ2-7, with TRBD2 as a possible D gene (5 bases). CDR3 size: 13 residues. Trimming left V 4 bases short and J 4 bases short, with 14 bases between. The germline V gene encodes CDR1 SQVTM and CDR2 ANQGSEA. The CDR3: CSVVSIASYEQYF. The CDR3 DNA sequence: TGCAGCGTTGTCTCTATAGCGAGTTACGAGCAGTACTTC.

This clone was detected only once. CDR3: CASSEPTNTEAFF. CDR3 sequence (DNA): TGTGCCAGCAGTGAACCCACGAACACTGAAGCTTTCTTT. The gene calls are TRBV2 and TRBJ1-1, with unresolved D. CDR1 and CDR2 from the germline V gene are SNHLY and FYNNEI. V lost 2 bases and J 1 base, leaving 5 bases between the germline ends. This CDR3 is 13 amino acids long. Based on the CDR3 plus reference TRBV2 and TRBJ1-1, the full variable domain is EPEVTQTPSHQVTQMGQEVILRCVPISNHLYFYWYRQILGQKVEFLVSFYNNEISEKSEIFDDQFSVERPDGSNFTLKIRSTKLEDSAMYFCASSEPTNTEAFFGQGTRLTVV.

This clone is medium-sized in the sample. This chain joins TRBV12-3 or TRBV12-4 and TRBJ1-5; weak D call: TRBD1 (5 bases). Trimming took off 7 bases at V and 2 bases at J, with 9 bases between the two ends. CDR3 size: 13 residues. CDR3 DNA: TGTGCCAGCATGAGGGGTGGCAATCAGCCCCAGCATTTT. Encoded protein: CASMRGGNQPQHF.

The chain is built from TRBV6-5 and TRBJ1-5; perhaps TRBD1 as D (6 bases). CDR3 length: 13 residues. V was cut by 5 bases and J by 7 bases, with 12 bases left in between. Looked up from germline, CDR1 is MNHEY and CDR2 is SVGAGI. CDR3 in DNA: TGTGCCAGCAGTCCGGACAGAGACCAGCCCCAGCATTTT. Translation: CASSPDRDQPQHF.

The J gene is TRBJ1-6, the V gene TRBV27; 9 nucleotides align to TRBD1. Germline trimming cut 4 bases from V and 7 bases from J; bases unmatched to any gene: 11. The germline V gene has CDR1 MNHEY and CDR2 SMNVEV (reference sequence). The CDR3 extends over 17 amino acids. The CDR3 DNA sequence: TGTGCCAGCAGTTCTACCGGGACAGGGTATCGGAATTCACCCCTCCACTTT. It is translated as CASSSTGTGYRNSPLHF.

This clone appeared once. V is TRBV12-3 or TRBV12-4 and J is TRBJ1-1; no clear D gene. Trimming removed 11 bases at V and 0 bases at J, with 13 bases between. The CDR3 extends over 13 amino acids. Here the CDR3 reads CACSRGVNTEAFF. The DNA of the CDR3 is TGTGCCTGCTCGCGGGGAGTGAACACTGAAGCTTTCTTT.

The rearrangement links TRBV19 to TRBJ1-5, with D unclear. Trimming cost V 4 bases and J 2 bases, with 6 bases left between them. This CDR3 contains 13 residues. Germline CDR1 reads LNHDA; CDR2 reads SQIVND (reference sequence). CDR3 sequence reads: CASSTQGNQPQHF. CDR3 nucleotide sequence: TGTGCCAGTAGTACCCAGGGCAATCAGCCCCAGCATTTT.

The chain uses TRBV6-5 and TRBJ1-6; 7 bases match TRBD1. The CDR3 has 13 residues. From germline, CDR1 is MNHEY and CDR2 SVGAGI. V lost 10 bases and J lost 8; bases outside the gene matches: 8. The CDR3 sequence is CATVTQGDSPLHF. The CDR3, as DNA: TGTGCCACCGTGACTCAGGGGGATTCACCCCTCCACTTT.

This clone was detected only once. This chain joins TRBV12-3 or TRBV12-4 and TRBJ1-3; D might be TRBD1 (6 bases). The CDR3 sequence is 13 residues long. V was cut by 4 bases and J by 7 bases, with 11 bases left in between. CDR3 nucleotides: TGTGCCAGCAGTTCCACAGGGAAGAACACCATATATTTT. The encoded protein is CASSSTGKNTIYF.

The chain has TRBV19 and TRBJ1-4; D unclear. Per the germline V gene, CDR1 is LNHDA and CDR2 is SQIVND (reference sequence). The CDR3 has 11 residues. V lost 7 bases and J 5 bases, leaving 5 bases between the germline ends. The CDR3 DNA sequence: TGTGCCAGTAACAGAAATGAAAAACTGTTTTTT. Translating gives CASNRNEKLFF.

The J gene is TRBJ1-1, the V gene TRBV29-1; TRBD1 aligns across 8 bases. The V gene's germline CDR1 is SQVTM and CDR2 ANQGSEA. The V gene end was trimmed by 7 bases and the J gene end by 1 base; junction bases not matched to a gene: 5. This CDR3 comprises 13 residues. CDR3 sequence: CSGTGGANTEAFF. DNA for the CDR3: TGCAGCGGAACAGGGGGGGCGAACACTGAAGCTTTCTTT.

The genes are TRBV28 and TRBJ1-2; 8 bases agree with TRBD1. Trimming at V came to 5 bases and at J to 5 bases, leaving 10 bases not matched to a gene. This CDR3 has 15 amino acids. The V gene's germline CDR1 is MDHEN and CDR2 SYDVKM. CDR3 nucleotide sequence: TGTGCCAGCAGTCCAACGACAGGGGTTGGGTATGGCTACACCTTC. It encodes CASSPTTGVGYGYTF.

The chain couples TRBV6-5 to TRBJ2-7, with D perhaps matching TRBD2 (6 bases). The V gene's germline CDR1 is MNHEY and CDR2 SVGAGI. The ends were cut back, 4 bases at V and 2 bases at J, with 9 bases in the middle. The CDR3 runs to 13 residues. This CDR3 is CASSSGLTYEQYF. The CDR3 DNA sequence: TGTGCCAGCAGTTCGGGACTTACCTACGAGCAGTACTTC.

This clone was observed a few times. This chain joins TRBV27 and TRBJ2-2; D is undetermined. The germline CDR1 and CDR2 sequences are MNHEY and SMNVEV (reference sequence). The V gene lost 4 bases and the J gene lost 5 bases, with 17 bases spanning the gap. The CDR3 contains 16 residues. DNA of the CDR3: TGTGCCAGCAGTTCGTGGGCAGGCTTTTCAACCGGGGAGCTGTTTTTT. Its protein is CASSSWAGFSTGELFF.

This clone was detected once. This chain links TRBV3-1 (or the pseudogene TRBV3-2) with TRBJ1-1; D remains unclear. The CDR3 spans 11 residues. Trimming took off 0 bases at V and 4 bases at J, with 0 bases between the two ends. The germline CDR1 and CDR2 sequences are LGHDT and YNNKEL (reference sequence). The CDR3 reads CASSQDTEAFF. DNA for the CDR3: TGTGCCAGCAGCCAAGACACTGAAGCTTTCTTT.